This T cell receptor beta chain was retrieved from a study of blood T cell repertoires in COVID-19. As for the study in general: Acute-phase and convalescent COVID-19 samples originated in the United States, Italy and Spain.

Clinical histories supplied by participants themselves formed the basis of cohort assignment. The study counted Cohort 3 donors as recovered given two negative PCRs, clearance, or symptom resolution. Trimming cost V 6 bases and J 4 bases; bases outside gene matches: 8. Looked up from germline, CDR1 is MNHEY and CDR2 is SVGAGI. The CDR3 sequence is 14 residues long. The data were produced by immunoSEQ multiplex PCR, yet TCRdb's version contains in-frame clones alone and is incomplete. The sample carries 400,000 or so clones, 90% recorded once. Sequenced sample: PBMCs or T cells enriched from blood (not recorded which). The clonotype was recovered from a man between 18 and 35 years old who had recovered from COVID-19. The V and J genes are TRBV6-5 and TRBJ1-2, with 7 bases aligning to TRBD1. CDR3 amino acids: CASRGPGGTYGYTF. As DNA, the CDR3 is TGTGCCAGCAGGGGGCCAGGGGGTACCTATGGCTACACCTTC.